The next 13 T cell receptor beta chains were all read from a single sample in a study of untreated major depressive disorder (dated by TCRdb to 2016 to 2019). Library creation used the immunoSEQ multiplex PCR assay. Held by TCRdb, this immuneACCESS table contains in-frame sequences only and omits some clones. Under half of the omission traces to an unresolved V gene where checked; the cause of the rest is unknown. In this sample the table shows 20,000 to 25,000 clones, around 87% of which occur a single time. The biggest ten clones account for 4.5% to 6.5% of the sample. The specimen was CD4+ T cells from PBMCs. The receptors originated from a young woman in good health.

This clone was recorded a few times. This sequence joins TRBV5-4 and TRBJ2-4; 11 bases are a match to TRBD1. Per the germline V gene, CDR1 is SGHNT and CDR2 is YYREEE (reference sequence). J lost 7 bases, V lost 4 bases, and 4 bases had no gene match. The CDR3 runs 14 residues. The CDR3 spells CASSIGQGANIQYF. The CDR3 bases are TGTGCCAGCAGCATAGGACAGGGGGCTAACATTCAGTACTTC.

The rearrangement uses TRBV30 and TRBJ2-3, with D possibly matching TRBD2 (6 bases). V dropped 2 bases and J dropped 6 bases, with 12 bases sitting between them. The CDR3 is 13 amino acids. CDR1 is GTSNPN and CDR2 is SVGIG in the germline V gene (reference sequence). This chain's CDR3 is CAWSRAGGDTQYF. CDR3 nucleotides: TGTGCCTGGAGTCGGGCAGGAGGGGATACGCAGTATTTT. The entire variable domain, with the rest obtained from reference TRBV30 and TRBJ2-3, is as follows: SQTIHQWPATLVQPVGSPLSLECTVEGTSNPNLYWYRQAAGRGLQLLFYSVGIGQISSEVPQNLSASRPQDRQFILSSKKLLLSDSGFYLCAWSRAGGDTQYFGPGTRLTVL.

The rearrangement links TRBV6-5 to TRBJ2-5, with a weak D call TRBD1 (5 bases). The CDR3 sequence is 16 residues long. Per the germline V gene, CDR1 is MNHEY and CDR2 is SVGAGI. V was pared by 2 bases and J by 3 bases, with 16 bases between. Written as DNA, the CDR3 is TGTGCCAGCAGTTACGGGGTTCAGGGAACGGAAGAGACCCAGTACTTC. Amino acid sequence: CASSYGVQGTEETQYF.

The V and J genes are TRBV7-3 and TRBJ2-5, with a tentative D call TRBD2 (6 bases). Looked up from germline, CDR1 is SGHTA and CDR2 is FQGTGA. The CDR3 consists of 14 residues. The V end lost 2 bases, the J end lost 9 bases, and 16 bases lay between the germline ends. CDR3 loop: CASSLGGLGGAQYF. In DNA, the CDR3 is TGTGCCAGCAGCTTAGGTGGGCTAGGAGGGGCCCAGTACTTC.

Points on this clone: An end of the junction differs from the germline gene, which may be a read error. The rearrangement joins TRBV6-5 to TRBJ2-5; 11 bases fit TRBD1. Germline CDR1 is MNHEY and CDR2 is SVGAGI. There are 15 residues in the CDR3. Written as DNA, the CDR3 is TGTGCCAGCAGCTACTGGACAGGGGGCGAGGAGACCCAGTACTTC. This sequence encodes CASSYWTGGEETQYF.

The J gene is TRBJ2-2, the V gene TRBV11-2; possible D gene TRBD1, 6 bases. The CDR3 length is 14 residues. V gave up 5 bases and J gave up 5 bases, with 12 bases separating them. The V gene's germline CDR1 is SGHAT and CDR2 FQNNGV. For the CDR3, the DNA is TGTGCCAGCAGCCTATACACAGGGACCGGGGAGCTGTTTTTT. Translating gives CASSLYTGTGELFF.

As to this clone: The same CDR3 arises from other DNA sequences in this sample as well. This chain links TRBV29-1 with TRBJ1-6; D remains unclear. V was clipped by 7 bases and J by 0 bases, with 7 bases between them. CDR3 size: 13 residues. Germline-derived CDR1 and CDR2 are SQVTM and ANQGSEA. The CDR3 region is CSARSSYNSPLHF. CDR3 coding DNA: TGCAGCGCGCGCAGCTCCTATAATTCACCCCTCCACTTT.

The rearrangement uses TRBV19 and TRBJ2-5; D unclear. This CDR3 has 14 amino acids. The V end lost 5 bases, the J end lost 1 base, and 11 bases lay between the germline ends. CDR1 and CDR2 (germline): LNHDA, SQIVND (reference sequence). DNA of the CDR3: TGTGCCAGTAGTTCCGGGCGGACCCAAGAGACCCAGTACTTC. Translated, it gives CASSSGRTQETQYF.

The chain recombines TRBV4-3 with TRBJ2-7; possibly TRBD1 for D (7 bases). In germline, CDR1 is LGHNA, CDR2 YSLEER. Trimming pared 1 base from V and 6 bases from J, leaving 19 bases between. The CDR3 is 16 amino acids. DNA for the CDR3: TGCGCCAGCAGCCAAGTGGTGTCAGGGGGGTTGGGCGAGCAGTACTTC. Translated, it gives CASSQVVSGGLGEQYF.

This chain connects TRBV14 to TRBJ2-3; D unresolved. CDR3 size: 16 residues. V lost 0 bases and J lost 6, with 16 bases in between. In germline, CDR1 is SGHDN, CDR2 FVKESK. The CDR3 bases are TGTGCCAGCAGCCAAGATAGAATCAGGACCGGTGATACGCAGTATTTT. Translating gives CASSQDRIRTGDTQYF.

This rearrangement joins TRBV30 to TRBJ1-5, with D perhaps TRBD1 (6 bases). This CDR3 has 15 residues. Trimming removed 2 bases from V and 7 bases from J, with 18 bases in between. In germline, CDR1 is GTSNPN, CDR2 SVGIG (reference sequence). The CDR3 sequence: CAWSPAGGGWQPQHF. DNA for the CDR3: TGTGCCTGGAGTCCAGCGGGGGGGGGCTGGCAGCCCCAGCATTTT.

V gene TRBV5-1 combines with J gene TRBJ1-1; D is unclear. The CDR3 runs 15 residues. Germline lookup yields CDR1 SGHRS and CDR2 YFSETQ. The V and J ends lost 7 bases and 4 bases respectively, with 20 bases between them. CDR3 in DNA: TGCGCCAGCCCGAGTAAAGCAGACGCGTCCACTGAAGCTTTCTTT. It specifies CASPSKADASTEAFF.

V is TRBV30 and J is TRBJ2-5; no reliable D call. Germline-derived CDR1 and CDR2 are GTSNPN and SVGIG (reference sequence). The CDR3 is 16 amino acids. Trimming took off 8 bases at V and 1 base at J, with 23 bases between the two ends. The CDR3 region has the DNA TGTGCCCGGTCCCGTCGTCTGAATTTCGGCCAAGAGACCCAGTACTTC. The encoded protein is CARSRRLNFGQETQYF. Filled out from reference TRBV30 and TRBJ2-5, the complete variable domain reads SQTIHQWPATLVQPVGSPLSLECTVEGTSNPNLYWYRQAAGRGLQLLFYSVGIGQISSEVPQNLSASRPQDRQFILSSKKLLLSDSGFYLCARSRRLNFGQETQYFGPGTRLLVL.